The 25 T cell receptor beta chains below come from one sample, sequenced in a study of blood T cell repertoires in COVID-19. Method: immunoSEQ multiplex PCR; TCRdb's copy keeps in-frame clones and lacks some. The table records around 330,000 clones, roughly 86% of them present only once. What was sequenced was PBMCs or T cells enriched from blood (not recorded which). Receptors originate from a woman under 30 who had recovered from COVID-19.

The CDR3 spells CASSPPRVADGYTF. The DNA of the CDR3 is TGTGCCAGCAGCCCCCCCAGGGTAGCAGATGGCTACACCTTC. The chain joins TRBV3-1 (or the pseudogene TRBV3-2) to TRBJ1-2; TRBD1 is a possible D gene (5 bases). The ends were cut back, 4 bases at V and 6 bases at J, with 15 bases in the middle. This CDR3 is built from 14 residues. From germline, CDR1 is LGHDT and CDR2 YNNKEL (reference sequence).

The chain carries TRBV15 and TRBJ1-5; D is unresolved. This CDR3 has 14 amino acids. Per the germline V gene, CDR1 is LNHNV and CDR2 is YYDKDF (reference sequence). With 0 bases removed from V and 9 bases from J, the gap between germline ends came to 12 bases. The CDR3 here is CATSRDLEGRPQHF. CDR3 coding DNA: TGTGCCACCAGCAGAGATCTTGAGGGCAGGCCCCAGCATTTT.

The CDR3 DNA sequence: TGTGCCAGCAGTCCGACAGGGTGGGCCGGGGAGCTGTTTTTT. Its protein product is CASSPTGWAGELFF. The genes are TRBV6-5 and TRBJ2-2; TRBD1 aligns across 7 bases. Germline V gene lookup returns CDR1 MNHEY and CDR2 SVGAGI. The CDR3 contains 14 residues. J was trimmed by 6 bases and V by 5 bases; bases with no gene match: 6.

The chain joins TRBV5-1 to TRBJ2-5; no clear D. This CDR3 spans 15 amino acids. Germline CDR1 SGHRS, CDR2 YFSETQ. The V end lost 0 bases, the J end lost 0 bases, and 9 bases lay between the germline ends. CDR3 region: CASSLVPGNQETQYF. The DNA of the CDR3 is TGCGCCAGCAGCTTGGTCCCAGGCAACCAAGAGACCCAGTACTTC.

As for this clone: With a much larger clone just one base away, this may be a read error. The chain employs TRBV9 and TRBJ2-5, with TRBD2 matching 7 bases. There are 19 residues in the CDR3. Germline V CDR1 and CDR2: SGDLS, YYNGEE. The ends lost 4 bases at V and 5 bases at J; junction bases unmatched: 23. CDR3: CASSPLVERTWGGRETQYF. The CDR3 DNA sequence: TGTGCCAGCAGCCCCTTGGTAGAGAGGACCTGGGGAGGGAGGGAGACCCAGTACTTC. The complete variable domain, with remaining parts taken from reference TRBV9 and TRBJ2-5, reads DSGVTQTPKHLITATGQRVTLRCSPRSGDLSVYWYQQSLDQGLQFLIQYYNGEERAKGNILERFSAQQFPDLHSELNLSSLELGDSALYFCASSPLVERTWGGRETQYFGPGTRLLVL.

The CDR3 loop is CASSYSSPSGGYEQYF. CDR3 sequence (DNA): TGTGCCAGCAGTTACTCGTCGCCTAGCGGGGGCTACGAGCAGTACTTC. The chain employs TRBV6-2 or TRBV6-3 and TRBJ2-7; 10 nucleotides match TRBD2. The CDR3 loop spans 16 amino acids. The junction had 5 bases not matched to a gene; V was cut back by 0 bases and J by 3 bases. Germline V gene lookup returns CDR1 MNHEY and CDR2 SVGEGT.

The chain employs TRBV24-1 and TRBJ1-1, with D possibly TRBD1 on 5 matching bases. Trimming stripped 4 bases from V and 5 bases from J, with 10 bases between. Germline V gene data show CDR1 as KGHDR and CDR2 as SFDVKD. This CDR3 region has 13 residues. CDR3 DNA sequence: TGTGCCACCAGTGACCGACCAGGGACTGAAGCTTTCTTT. It specifies CATSDRPGTEAFF.

The chain has TRBV5-1 and TRBJ1-1, with 7 positions matching TRBD1. After removal of 3 bases from V and 4 bases from J, the junction contained 6 bases not matched to a gene. CDR3 length: 14 residues. CDR1 is SGHRS, CDR2 YFSETQ, per germline. CDR3 loop: CASSSGGKVTEAFF. For the CDR3, the DNA is TGCGCCAGCAGCTCAGGGGGGAAAGTCACTGAAGCTTTCTTT.

The J gene is TRBJ2-5, the V gene TRBV24-1; tentative D call: TRBD2 (7 bases). The CDR3 consists of 15 residues. Trimming took off 2 bases at V and 5 bases at J, with 14 bases between the two ends. The V gene's germline CDR1 is KGHDR and CDR2 SFDVKD. The CDR3 coding sequence is TGTGCCACCAGTGATTCGGGGGGCTTAGGGGAGACCCAGTACTTC. It translates to CATSDSGGLGETQYF.

A note on this clone: The same CDR3 arises from other DNA sequences in this sample as well. The rearrangement joins TRBV12-3 or TRBV12-4 to TRBJ1-1, with TRBD1 matching 7 bases. This CDR3 is 13 amino acids long. V lost 1 base and J lost 5; bases outside the gene matches: 1. The CDR3 DNA is TGTGCCAGCAGTTTAGACAGGGGTACTGAAGCTTTCTTT. This codes for CASSLDRGTEAFF.

The rearrangement joins TRBV4-3 to TRBJ2-3, with D possibly being TRBD1 (6 bases). Germline loops: CDR1 LGHNA, CDR2 YSLEER. This CDR3 spans 15 amino acids. V lost 6 bases, J lost 4 bases, and 17 bases lay in between. CDR3 in amino acids: CASSRLVGGADTQYF. CDR3 DNA: TGCGCCAGCAGTCGCCTTGTAGGGGGAGCAGATACGCAGTATTTT.

This clone has just one count. The V and J genes are TRBV6-6 and TRBJ1-2; D unresolved. CDR3 length: 14 amino acids. The V end was cut by 6 bases, the J end by 7 bases, with 18 bases between. The germline V gene has CDR1 MNHNY and CDR2 SVGAGI (reference sequence). The CDR3 reads CASRSGGLSGGYTF. In nucleotides, the CDR3 is TGTGCCAGCAGGTCGGGAGGTCTCTCGGGTGGCTACACCTTC.

This chain joins TRBV5-1 and TRBJ1-2; weak D call: TRBD1 (5 bases). Trimming cost V 3 bases and J 4 bases, with 19 bases left between them. The CDR3 covers 16 residues. Germline assignment: CDR1 SGHRS and CDR2 YFSETQ. The CDR3 DNA sequence: TGCGCCAGCAGCTCGGGTTGGAAGACAGATATCTATGGCTACACCTTC. Protein product: CASSSGWKTDIYGYTF.

The chain links TRBV5-4 to TRBJ2-5, with 9 bases lining up with TRBD1. J was trimmed by 0 bases and V by 5 bases; bases with no gene match: 8. The CDR3 has 16 amino acids. Germline assignment: CDR1 SGHNT and CDR2 YYREEE (reference sequence). In nucleotides, the CDR3 is TGTGCCAGCAGGGGCCCCCGGACAGGGGACCAAGAGACCCAGTACTTC. This gives the protein CASRGPRTGDQETQYF.

V and J are TRBV28 and TRBJ2-2; D call uncertain. The CDR3 has 17 amino acids. The V and J ends lost 2 bases and 2 bases respectively, with 15 bases between them. Germline V gene data show CDR1 as MDHEN and CDR2 as SYDVKM. CDR3 sequence reads: CASSLDSNFYNTGELFF. CDR3 coding DNA: TGTGCCAGCAGTTTAGACTCAAACTTTTACAACACCGGGGAGCTGTTTTTT. Looking up the rest from reference TRBV28 and TRBJ2-2 gives the full variable domain: DVKVTQSSRYLVKRTGEKVFLECVQDMDHENMFWYRQDPGLGLRLIYFSYDVKMKEKGDIPEGYSVSREKKERFSLILESASTNQTSMYLCASSLDSNFYNTGELFFGEGSRLTVL.

The gene calls are TRBV4-1 and TRBJ1-6, with TRBD1 identical over 7 bases. Germline values: CDR1 MGHRA, CDR2 YSYEKL. The CDR3 consists of 17 residues. V shed 1 base, J shed 7 bases, and the junction held 10 bases outside the gene matches. The CDR3 DNA follows: TGCGCCAGCAGCCAAGCCGGGACCGGCAGGGGGAATTCACCCCTCCACTTT. Protein sequence: CASSQAGTGRGNSPLHF.

The J gene is TRBJ2-7, the V gene TRBV6-5; maybe TRBD1 (6 bases). The CDR3 is 13 amino acids. The V and J ends lost 7 bases and 5 bases respectively, with 15 bases between them. CDR1 is MNHEY, CDR2 SVGAGI, per germline. CDR3: CASNFPQGNEQYF. CDR3 DNA: TGTGCCAGCAATTTCCCACAGGGTAACGAGCAGTACTTC.

This CDR3 reads CASSQLVIIGVTEAFF. Written as DNA, the CDR3 is TGCGCCAGCAGCCAATTAGTGATTATCGGGGTAACTGAAGCTTTCTTT. The genes are TRBV4-1 and TRBJ1-1; D remains ambiguous. This CDR3 contains 16 residues. V lost 2 bases, J lost 5 bases, and 18 bases lay in between. From germline, CDR1 is MGHRA and CDR2 YSYEKL.

The rearrangement joins TRBV4-1 to TRBJ2-1, with D tentatively TRBD1 (6 bases). Trimming shortened V by 0 bases and J by 4 bases, and 13 bases separated the two germline ends. Germline CDR1 is MGHRA and CDR2 is YSYEKL. The CDR3 loop spans 16 amino acids. The CDR3 DNA reads as TGCGCCAGCAGCCAAGAAGGCCGAACAGGGTACAATGAGCAGTTCTTC. Residues: CASSQEGRTGYNEQFF.

This chain connects TRBV7-2 to TRBJ2-2; 13 nucleotides match TRBD2. Per the germline V gene, CDR1 is SGHTA and CDR2 is FQGNSA. With V trimmed by 7 bases and J by 6 bases, 5 bases remained unmatched. The CDR3 is 15 residues long. The DNA for the CDR3 is TGTGCCAGCACTTGGACTAGCGGGGGTGCCGGGGAGCTGTTTTTT. Amino acid sequence: CASTWTSGGAGELFF.

This clone was found once. The rearrangement links TRBV4-2 to TRBJ1-5, with D maybe TRBD1 (6 bases). From germline, CDR1 is LGHNA and CDR2 YNFKEQ. V was pared by 0 bases and J by 0 bases, with 21 bases between. The CDR3 totals 20 residues. This chain's CDR3 is CASSQDLTGSLPTSNQPQHF. The CDR3 region has the DNA TGTGCCAGCAGCCAAGATCTTACAGGGAGCCTACCCACTAGCAATCAGCCCCAGCATTTT.

The rearrangement joins TRBV5-5 to TRBJ1-3; no clear D gene. Trimming shortened V by 0 bases and J by 0 bases, and 4 bases separated the two germline ends. CDR1 SGHKS and CDR2 YYEKEE come from the germline V gene (reference sequence). The CDR3 has 14 residues. CDR3 coding DNA: TGTGCCAGCAGCTTGGACTACTCTGGAAACACCATATATTTT. It yields the protein CASSLDYSGNTIYF.

This clone was recorded only once. This chain uses TRBV28 with TRBJ1-2, with D perhaps matching TRBD1 (5 bases). Trimming stripped 3 bases from V and 0 bases from J, with 20 bases between. CDR1 and CDR2 (germline): MDHEN, SYDVKM. CDR3 length: 18 residues. The CDR3 sequence: CASSFVGLSDKANYGYTF. The DNA of the CDR3 is TGTGCCAGCAGTTTTGTGGGACTGTCGGATAAAGCTAACTATGGCTACACCTTC.

A remark on this clone: The sample carries other DNA sequences with the same CDR3. This chain joins TRBV7-2 and TRBJ2-4, with D uncertain. Trimming took 5 bases from V and 0 from J, leaving 8 bases between them. The CDR3 extends over 14 amino acids. CDR1 is SGHTA and CDR2 is FQGNSA in the germline V gene. The DNA of the CDR3 is TGTGCCAGCAGCCCTGCACTAGCCAAAAACATTCAGTACTTC. It encodes CASSPALAKNIQYF.

The V and J genes are TRBV27 and TRBJ2-7, with D possibly matching TRBD1 (5 bases). CDR1 MNHEY and CDR2 SMNVEV come from the germline V gene (reference sequence). This CDR3 contains 16 residues. V was cut by 2 bases and J by 3 bases, with 17 bases left in between. CDR3: CASSLPRSGLVYEQYF. Here the CDR3 DNA reads TGTGCCAGCAGTTTACCGCGTTCAGGGTTGGTCTACGAGCAGTACTTC.